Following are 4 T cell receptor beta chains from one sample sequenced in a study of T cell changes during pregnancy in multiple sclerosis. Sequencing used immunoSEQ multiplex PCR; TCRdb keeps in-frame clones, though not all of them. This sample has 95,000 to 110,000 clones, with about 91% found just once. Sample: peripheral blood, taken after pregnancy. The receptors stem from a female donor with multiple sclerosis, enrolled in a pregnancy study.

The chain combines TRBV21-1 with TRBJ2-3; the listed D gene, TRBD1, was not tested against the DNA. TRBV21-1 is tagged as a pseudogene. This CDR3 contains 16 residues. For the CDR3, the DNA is TGTGCCAGCAGCATCGGCCCGTGGGCTAGCACAGATACGCAGTATTTT. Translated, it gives CASSIGPWASTDTQYF.

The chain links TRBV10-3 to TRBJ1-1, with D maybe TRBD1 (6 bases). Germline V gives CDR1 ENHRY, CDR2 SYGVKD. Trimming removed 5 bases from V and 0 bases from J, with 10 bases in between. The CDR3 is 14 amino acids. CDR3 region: CAISPTGLNTEAFF. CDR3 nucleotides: TGTGCCATCAGTCCGACAGGACTGAACACTGAAGCTTTCTTT.

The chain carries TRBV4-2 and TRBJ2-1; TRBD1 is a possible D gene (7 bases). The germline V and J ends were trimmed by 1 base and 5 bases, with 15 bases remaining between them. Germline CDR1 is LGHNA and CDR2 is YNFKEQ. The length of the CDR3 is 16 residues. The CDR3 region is CASSQAEGGQNNEQFF. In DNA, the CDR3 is TGTGCCAGCAGCCAAGCGGAGGGGGGACAGAACAATGAGCAGTTCTTC.

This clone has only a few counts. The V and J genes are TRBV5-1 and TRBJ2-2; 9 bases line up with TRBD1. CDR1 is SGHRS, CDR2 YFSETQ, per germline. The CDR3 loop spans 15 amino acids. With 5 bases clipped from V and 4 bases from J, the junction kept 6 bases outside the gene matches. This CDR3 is CASRKTGGSTGELFF. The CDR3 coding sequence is TGCGCCAGCAGAAAGACAGGGGGGTCCACCGGGGAGCTGTTTTTT.